Below, one T cell receptor beta chain is given with its context. Its antigen is not known. The CDR3 loop spans 14 amino acids. Germline V gene data show CDR1 as MNHEY and CDR2 as SVGEGT. V trimming: 2 bases; J trimming: 3 bases; junction bases outside the gene matches: 4. The entry originates in a study of T cell repertoires in cytomegalovirus infection. MiXCR was run by TCRdb on the reads, yielding one entry per CDR3 protein. The sample shows roughly 990,000 distinct CDR3 sequences, less than 35% of them seen only once. The material was cultured CD8+ T cells from PBMCs, obtained from culture after CMV antigen stimulation. The TCR was taken from a human donor in good health (CMV status not recorded). Some clones in this sample may be carry-over from other donors' samples. The chain recombines TRBV6-2 or TRBV6-3 with TRBJ2-7, with 7 bases fitting TRBD1. The CDR3 nucleotides are TGTGCCAGCAGTTACGGACAGGCCTACTACGAGCAGTACGTC. Amino acid sequence: CASSYGQAYYEQYV.